Listed here are 19 T cell receptor beta chains from one sample, sequenced in a study of T cell responses to AZD1222 COVID-19 vaccine. This table comes from immunoSEQ multiplex PCR, and its TCRdb copy is limited to in-frame clones, with some not included. There are 85,000 to 90,000 clones in the sample; roughly nine tenths occur only once, and roughly 2.3% lies in the top ten. The source material was peripheral blood, sampled on day 0 of AZD1222 vaccination. Receptor source: an adult in good health.

The J gene is TRBJ2-5, the V gene TRBV6-2 or TRBV6-3; the D is unclear. Germline lookup yields CDR1 MNHEY and CDR2 SVGEGT. This CDR3 contains 14 residues. V shed 0 bases and J shed 7 bases, with 12 bases lying between them. The CDR3 sequence is CASSYSSPLGTQYF. The CDR3 nucleotides are TGTGCCAGCAGTTACTCGAGCCCCCTGGGGACCCAGTACTTC.

This clone was counted only a few times. The J gene is TRBJ1-5, the V gene TRBV28; 9 bases match TRBD1. CDR1 is MDHEN and CDR2 is SYDVKM in the germline V gene. Germline trimming cut 2 bases from V and 6 bases from J; bases unmatched to any gene: 8. This CDR3 has 16 amino acids. This chain's CDR3 is CASSLVPGQGAQPQHF. For the CDR3, the DNA is TGTGCCAGCAGTTTAGTACCGGGACAGGGAGCTCAGCCCCAGCATTTT.

This clone appeared once. V is TRBV6-5 and J is TRBJ2-7; D might be TRBD1 (6 bases). The CDR3 has 14 amino acids. The germline V and J ends were trimmed by 2 bases and 2 bases, with 10 bases remaining between them. CDR1 MNHEY and CDR2 SVGAGI come from the germline V gene. The CDR3 DNA sequence: TGTGCCAGCAGTTACGGGGGCCCACCCTACGAGCAGTACTTC. This encodes CASSYGGPPYEQYF.

The genes are TRBV7-2 and TRBJ2-7; no reliable D call. The CDR3 runs to 14 residues. Germline values: CDR1 SGHTA, CDR2 FQGNSA. V lost 1 base and J 0 bases, leaving 7 bases between the germline ends. CDR3 sequence: CASSLVSTSYEQYF. CDR3 bases: TGTGCCAGCAGCTTAGTTAGTACCTCCTACGAGCAGTACTTC.

The chain combines TRBV4-3 with TRBJ2-7; D is unclear. This CDR3 spans 13 amino acids. V lost 2 bases, J lost 6 bases, and 11 bases lay in between. The germline V gene encodes CDR1 LGHNA and CDR2 YSLEER. The CDR3 DNA is TGCGCCAGCAGCCAAACGGTTGTAAGCGAGCAGTACTTC. As protein: CASSQTVVSEQYF.

V gene TRBV11-2 combines with J gene TRBJ1-3; a possible D gene is TRBD1 (6 bases). Germline V gives CDR1 SGHAT, CDR2 FQNNGV. This CDR3 region has 15 residues. The V end lost 7 bases, the J end lost 1 base, and 14 bases lay between the germline ends. The CDR3 DNA sequence: TGTGCCAGCACCCGAGGGGGTTTTTCTGGAAACACCATATATTTT. Its protein is CASTRGGFSGNTIYF.

The CDR3 region is CAWSSGGSGNTIYF. CDR3 in DNA: TGTGCCTGGAGTTCAGGGGGCTCTGGAAACACCATATATTTT. This chain uses TRBV30 with TRBJ1-3, with 7 bases matching TRBD1. This CDR3 spans 14 amino acids. From germline, CDR1 is GTSNPN and CDR2 SVGIG (reference sequence). V trimming: 2 bases; J trimming: 0 bases; junction bases outside the gene matches: 1.

The chain combines TRBV2 with TRBJ1-1, with a tentative D call TRBD1 (5 bases). Germline V gene data show CDR1 as SNHLY and CDR2 as FYNNEI. V lost 3 bases to trimming and J lost 5 bases, with 19 bases between them. This CDR3 region has 16 residues. The CDR3 coding sequence is TGTGCCAGCAGTGAGGTCGGGGCTTATTCGAGGACTGAAGCTTTCTTT. It is translated as CASSEVGAYSRTEAFF.

The chain joins TRBV7-2 to TRBJ1-1; tentative D call: TRBD1 (6 bases). CDR1 and CDR2 (germline): SGHTA, FQGNSA. Trimming left V 3 bases short and J 7 bases short, with 15 bases between. This CDR3 spans 14 amino acids. The CDR3 sequence is CASSLILGDIEAFF. CDR3 sequence (DNA): TGTGCCAGCAGCTTGATACTGGGGGACATTGAAGCTTTCTTT.

The table lists this clone with a count of one. The chain couples TRBV6-5 to TRBJ2-7; possibly TRBD1 for D (5 bases). The CDR3 has 14 amino acids. Germline CDR1 reads MNHEY; CDR2 reads SVGAGI. V was trimmed by 5 bases and J by 2 bases, leaving 13 bases between them. CDR3: CASSIETVPYEQYF. The CDR3 DNA is TGTGCCAGCAGTATCGAGACAGTGCCCTACGAGCAGTACTTC.

This chain uses TRBV4-1 with TRBJ1-2; 10 bases match TRBD1. This CDR3 spans 16 amino acids. Germline CDR1 is MGHRA and CDR2 is YSYEKL. Trimming removed 0 bases from V and 7 bases from J; junction bases left unmatched: 8. The DNA for the CDR3 is TGCGCCAGCAGCCAAGACTACGGGACAGGGGAGTCTGGCTACACCTTC. Residues: CASSQDYGTGESGYTF.

CDR3 sequence reads: CASSLVASGRSEQFF. Written as DNA, the CDR3 is TGTGCCAGCAGCTTAGTGGCTAGCGGGAGAAGTGAGCAGTTCTTC. This rearrangement joins TRBV11-3 to TRBJ2-1; TRBD2 matches at 10 bases. This CDR3 has 15 residues. The junction had 6 bases not matched to a gene; V was cut back by 1 base and J by 9 bases. Germline V lookup: CDR1 SGHNT, CDR2 YENEEA.

This clone occurred once. This chain joins TRBV6-5 and TRBJ2-1, with 7 positions matching TRBD2. CDR3 length equals 15 residues. Germline loops: CDR1 MNHEY, CDR2 SVGAGI. V gave up 0 bases and J gave up 4 bases; unmatched junction bases: 3. The CDR3 region is CASSYSTAGYNEQFF. The CDR3 DNA reads as TGTGCCAGCAGTTACTCGACAGCGGGGTACAATGAGCAGTTCTTC.

The chain couples TRBV20-1 to TRBJ1-1; D unresolved. V shed 0 bases and J shed 8 bases, with 7 bases lying between them. This CDR3 is 11 amino acids long. Germline lookup yields CDR1 DFQATT and CDR2 SNEGSKA (reference sequence). CDR3 in amino acids: CSARDLGEAFF. The CDR3 DNA is TGCAGTGCTAGAGATTTAGGGGAAGCTTTCTTT.

The chain recombines TRBV30 with TRBJ1-1, with D unresolved. V lost 3 bases and J 4 bases, leaving 21 bases between the germline ends. The CDR3 sequence is 16 residues long. Germline assignment: CDR1 GTSNPN and CDR2 SVGIG (reference sequence). CDR3 nucleotide sequence: TGTGCCTGGAGACCCGACGGTCGGGCCAGGACCACTGAAGCTTTCTTT. Translation: CAWRPDGRARTTEAFF.

This clone was counted a single time. The chain links TRBV30 to TRBJ2-2; D perhaps matches TRBD2 (5 bases). V was trimmed by 5 bases and J by 5 bases, leaving 12 bases between them. Germline CDR1 GTSNPN, CDR2 SVGIG (reference sequence). CDR3 length: 13 residues. CDR3 protein: CAWAPEGTGELFF. The CDR3, as DNA: TGTGCCTGGGCCCCCGAGGGTACCGGGGAGCTGTTTTTT. Full variable domain (missing parts from reference TRBV30 and TRBJ2-2): SQTIHQWPATLVQPVGSPLSLECTVEGTSNPNLYWYRQAAGRGLQLLFYSVGIGQISSEVPQNLSASRPQDRQFILSSKKLLLSDSGFYLCAWAPEGTGELFFGEGSRLTVL.

This sequence joins TRBV7-9 and TRBJ2-7; D remains ambiguous. Looked up from germline, CDR1 is SEHNR and CDR2 is FQNEAQ (reference sequence). The V and J ends lost 4 bases and 10 bases respectively, with 17 bases between them. The CDR3 length is 13 residues. The CDR3 sequence is CASSWAGEVSQYF. Written as DNA, the CDR3 is TGTGCCAGCAGCTGGGCAGGAGAAGTTTCTCAGTACTTC. The entire variable domain, with the rest obtained from reference TRBV7-9 and TRBJ2-7, is as follows: DTGVSQNPRHKITKRGQNVTFRCDPISEHNRLYWYRQTLGQGPEFLTYFQNEAQLEKSRLLSDRFSAERPKGSFSTLEIQRTEQGDSAMYLCASSWAGEVSQYFGPGTRLTVT.

V gene TRBV19 combines with J gene TRBJ1-4; D remains unclear. Germline CDR1 is LNHDA and CDR2 is SQIVND (reference sequence). V lost 7 bases and J 0 bases, leaving 15 bases between the germline ends. This CDR3 has 16 amino acids. For the CDR3, the DNA is TGTGCCAGTACCCCCTCTTTAGGTGCAACTAATGAAAAACTGTTTTTT. Translating gives CASTPSLGATNEKLFF. The full variable domain, with the rest looked up from reference TRBV19 and TRBJ1-4, is DGGITQSPKYLFRKEGQNVTLSCEQNLNHDAMYWYRQDPGQGLRLIYYSQIVNDFQKGDIAEGYSVSREKKESFPLTVTSAQKNPTAFYLCASTPSLGATNEKLFFGSGTQLSVL.

The chain employs TRBV28 and TRBJ2-1, with TRBD2 identical over 7 bases. Losses at the gene ends were 4 bases for V and 7 bases for J; bases not matched to a gene: 13. CDR3 length equals 16 residues. The germline gives CDR1 MDHEN, CDR2 SYDVKM. CDR3 in DNA: TGTGCCAGCAGTTCCCCGCAGCGGGAAGGGGTAAATGAGCAGTTCTTC. Its translation is CASSSPQREGVNEQFF.